This T cell receptor beta chain came from a study of blood T cells in healthy people across ages. The wider study: Capturing about one barcoded beta molecule per two T cells was achieved by template switching.

Study-wide results and limits: There were more naive CD4+ cells and higher diversity in long-lived donors than in aged donors.

PCR was performed a second time for roughly 7 to 11 cycles using a sample-barcoded 5' primer and a J-beta primer mix. TCRdb reprocessed the 5' RACE reads via MiXCR and lists one record per CDR3 protein. The profile shows some 900,000 distinct CDR3 sequences, 45% to 50% of them singletons. J gave up 7 bases and V 3 bases, and 4 bases lay outside the gene matches. CDR3 length: 14 amino acids. Germline assignment: CDR1 SGHDT and CDR2 YYEEEE. A few counts support this clonotype. The antigen remains unidentified. The origin of this receptor is a man aged 25 to 45 in good health. Sequencing was done on a sample of blood. The chain uses TRBV5-6 and TRBJ1-6; TRBD1 aligns across 7 bases. The CDR3 sequence: CASSSQGLNSPLHF. In DNA form, the CDR3 reads TGTGCCAGCAGCTCACAGGGGCTAAATTCACCCCTCCACTTT.